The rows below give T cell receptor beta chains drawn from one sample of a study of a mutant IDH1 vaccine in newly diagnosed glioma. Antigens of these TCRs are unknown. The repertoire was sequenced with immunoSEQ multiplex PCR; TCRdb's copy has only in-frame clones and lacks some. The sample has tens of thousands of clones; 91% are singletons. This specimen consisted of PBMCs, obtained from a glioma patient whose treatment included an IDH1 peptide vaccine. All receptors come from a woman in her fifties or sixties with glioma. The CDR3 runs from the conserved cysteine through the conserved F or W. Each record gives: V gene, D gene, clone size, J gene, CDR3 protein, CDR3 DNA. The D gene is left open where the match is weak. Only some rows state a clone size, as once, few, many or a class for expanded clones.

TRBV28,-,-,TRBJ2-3,CASSLTGVSTDTQYF,TGTGCCAGCAGTTTAACGGGAGTTAGCACAGATACGCAGTATTTT
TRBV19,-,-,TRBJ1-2,CASSTDGDYGYTF,TGTGCCAGTAGTACAGACGGGGACTATGGCTACACCTTC
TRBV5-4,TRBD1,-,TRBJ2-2,CASSHNRGRFATGELFF,TGTGCCAGCAGCCACAATAGGGGGCGGTTTGCCACCGGGGAGCTGTTTTTT
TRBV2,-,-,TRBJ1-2,CASSVSREANYGYTF,TGTGCCAGCAGTGTCAGCAGAGAAGCTAACTATGGCTACACCTTC
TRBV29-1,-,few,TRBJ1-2,CSVVPQGNNYGYTF,TGCAGCGTTGTTCCCCAGGGGAATAACTATGGCTACACCTTC
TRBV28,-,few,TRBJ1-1,CASSSGFMNTEAFF,TGTGCCAGCAGTTCAGGTTTCATGAACACTGAAGCTTTCTTT
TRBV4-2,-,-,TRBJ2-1,CASSQDRGSTSSYNEQFF,TGTGCCAGCAGCCAAGATCGGGGGTCGACTAGCTCCTACAATGAGCAGTTCTTC
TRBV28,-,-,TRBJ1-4,CASRQGSTNEKLFF,TGTGCCAGCAGACAGGGCTCAACTAATGAAAAACTGTTTTTT
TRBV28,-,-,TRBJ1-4,CASREGSNEKLFF,TGTGCCAGCAGGGAGGGGTCGAATGAAAAACTGTTTTTT
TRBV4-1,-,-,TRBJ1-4,CASSQSGTMGEKLFF,TGCGCCAGCAGCCAATCCGGGACGATGGGTGAAAAACTGTTTTTT
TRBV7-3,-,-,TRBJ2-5,CASSLMGQGQETQYF,TGTGCCAGCAGCTTAATGGGCCAGGGCCAAGAGACCCAGTACTTC
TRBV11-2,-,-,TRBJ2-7,CASSQTSYEQYF,TGTGCCAGCAGTCAAACTAGCTACGAGCAGTACTTC
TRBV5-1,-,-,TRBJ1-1,CASSWSYKGNTEAFF,TGCGCCAGCAGCTGGAGTTACAAGGGGAACACTGAAGCTTTCTTT
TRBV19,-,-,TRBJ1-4,CASSIGTAATNEKLFF,TGTGCCAGTAGTATAGGGACGGCGGCAACTAATGAAAAACTGTTTTTT
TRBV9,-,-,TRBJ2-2,CASSRTDTGELFF,TGTGCCAGCAGCCGGACGGACACCGGGGAGCTGTTTTTT
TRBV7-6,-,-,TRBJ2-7,CASSVKWGGYEQYF,TGTGCCAGCAGCGTAAAATGGGGCGGTTACGAGCAGTACTTC
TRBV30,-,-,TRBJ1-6,CAWSKGVSSYNSPLHF,TGTGCCTGGAGTAAAGGTGTTAGCTCCTATAATTCACCCCTCCACTTT
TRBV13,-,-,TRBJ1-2,CASSLMADALYGYTF,TGTGCCAGCAGCTTAATGGCCGATGCCCTCTATGGCTACACCTTC